This T cell receptor beta chain comes out of a study of cytomegalovirus exposure and HLA in healthy donors. The wider study: HLA-typed donors were the source of about 85 million unique TCRs, which an early data release held.

Findings and limits, study-wide: Rates of TCR association differed by HLA locus in a later analysis, with DRB1 highest and HLA-C lowest. The productive fraction for most TCR beta V segments was about 87% or about 30% in an earlier analysis. An assumption of roughly uniform sequencing depth across donors underlay the presence/absence analyses.

PCR was performed using 60 Vbeta and 13 Jbeta primers. Assay used: immunoSEQ multiplex PCR; TCRdb lists only in-frame clones, some missing. The sample records under 200,000 clones, roughly 77% being singletons. Germline CDR1 and CDR2: SNHLY and FYNNEI. The CDR3 has 11 residues. Deletions cut 6 bases from V and 4 bases from J, with 7 bases between. Worth noting for this clone: Antigen: not known.

The specimen was PBMCs. The V and J genes are TRBV2 and TRBJ2-7, with unresolved D. This sequence was found in a man aged 50 to 59 in good health and CMV-seropositive. The DNA of the CDR3 is TGTGCCAGCAGGGCTAGTTACGAGCAGTACTTC. It codes for CASRASYEQYF.